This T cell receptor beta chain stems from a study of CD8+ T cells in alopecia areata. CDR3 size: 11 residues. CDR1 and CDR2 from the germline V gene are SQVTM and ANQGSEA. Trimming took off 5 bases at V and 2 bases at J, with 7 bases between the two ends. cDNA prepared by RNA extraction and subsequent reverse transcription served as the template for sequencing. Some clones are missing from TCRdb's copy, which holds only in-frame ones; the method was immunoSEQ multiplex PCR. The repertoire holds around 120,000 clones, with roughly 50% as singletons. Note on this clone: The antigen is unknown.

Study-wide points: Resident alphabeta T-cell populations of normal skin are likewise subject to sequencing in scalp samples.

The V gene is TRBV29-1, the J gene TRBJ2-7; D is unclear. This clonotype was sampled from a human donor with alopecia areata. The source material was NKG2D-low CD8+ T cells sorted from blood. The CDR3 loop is CSVSQPYEQYF. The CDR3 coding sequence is TGCAGCGTTTCCCAACCCTACGAGCAGTACTTC.